Presented here are 23 T cell receptor beta chains from one specimen sequenced in a study of blood T cell repertoires in COVID-19. Measured with immunoSEQ multiplex PCR; TCRdb has only the in-frame clones, and not every one. Here the sample spans 140,000 to 150,000 clones, roughly three quarters being singletons. Sequencing input: peripheral blood. The receptors were gathered from a man in his sixties with acute or convalescent COVID-19.

This chain joins TRBV3-1 (or the pseudogene TRBV3-2) and TRBJ2-2; D might be TRBD2 (6 bases). CDR3 length: 16 amino acids. The V gene lost 2 bases and the J gene lost 8 bases, with 18 bases spanning the gap. From germline, CDR1 is LGHDT and CDR2 YNNKEL (reference sequence). The CDR3 loop reads CASSQYGGILSGELFF. The CDR3 nucleotides read TGTGCCAGCAGCCAATATGGCGGGATCTTATCAGGGGAGCTGTTTTTT.

The chain uses TRBV7-9 and TRBJ1-1; D gene unclear. The CDR3 is 11 amino acids. V was clipped by 5 bases and J by 6 bases, with 7 bases between them. Per germline, CDR1 SEHNR and CDR2 FQNEAQ (reference sequence). Here the CDR3 reads CASSPRAEAFF. In DNA, the CDR3 is TGTGCCAGCAGCCCCCGCGCTGAAGCTTTCTTT. Combining the CDR3 with reference TRBV7-9 and TRBJ1-1 gives the whole variable domain DTGVSQNPRHKITKRGQNVTFRCDPISEHNRLYWYRQTLGQGPEFLTYFQNEAQLEKSRLLSDRFSAERPKGSFSTLEIQRTEQGDSAMYLCASSPRAEAFFGQGTRLTVV.

The gene calls are TRBV6-6 and TRBJ2-3; the D gene is possibly TRBD2 (6 bases). Trimming pared 6 bases from V and 5 bases from J, leaving 9 bases between. Germline V gene data show CDR1 as MNHNY and CDR2 as SVGAGI (reference sequence). The CDR3 is made up of 12 amino acids. The CDR3 sequence: CASREGGDTQYF. CDR3 DNA: TGTGCCAGCAGGGAGGGAGGAGATACGCAGTATTTT.

The rearrangement joins TRBV30 to TRBJ2-3; 10 bases agree with TRBD2. This CDR3 region has 16 residues. V was clipped by 2 bases and J by 5 bases; unmatched bases: 10. The germline V gene encodes CDR1 GTSNPN and CDR2 SVGIG (reference sequence). The CDR3 nucleotides are TGTGCCTGGAGTCATCAGGGACTAGCGTTTGGAGATACGCAGTATTTT. Residues: CAWSHQGLAFGDTQYF.

This chain uses TRBV18 with TRBJ2-7, with D perhaps matching TRBD1 (5 bases). This CDR3 has 15 amino acids. The V end was cut by 6 bases, the J end by 6 bases, with 21 bases between. Germline CDR1 is KGHSH and CDR2 is LQKENI. The DNA for the CDR3 is TGTGCCAGCTCTCCAAGACAGACGACCTTGGGCGAGCAGTACTTC. Amino acids: CASSPRQTTLGEQYF.

CDR3 in amino acids: CASSLGSLGEAFF. Here the CDR3 DNA reads TGTGCCAGCAGCTTAGGTTCTCTAGGTGAAGCTTTCTTT. The gene calls are TRBV11-3 and TRBJ1-1; D is unresolved. This CDR3 contains 13 residues. The V and J ends lost 1 base and 7 bases respectively, with 10 bases between them. CDR1 and CDR2 (germline): SGHNT, YENEEA.

The rearrangement uses TRBV3-1 (or the pseudogene TRBV3-2) and TRBJ2-7; 13 bases line up with TRBD2. The CDR3 contains 17 residues. With 4 bases clipped from V and 2 bases from J, the junction kept 8 bases outside the gene matches. Germline CDR1 and CDR2: LGHDT and YNNKEL (reference sequence). The CDR3 sequence: CASSPYEGLAGAYEQYF. CDR3 DNA sequence: TGTGCCAGCAGCCCGTACGAAGGACTAGCGGGAGCCTACGAGCAGTACTTC.

The V call is TRBV14, the J call TRBJ1-1; D call uncertain. V was cut by 0 bases and J by 5 bases, with 7 bases left in between. This CDR3 has 13 residues. The germline V gene has CDR1 SGHDN and CDR2 FVKESK. The CDR3 coding sequence is TGTGCCAGCAGCCAAGATGTCGCGACTGAAGCTTTCTTT. Translation gives CASSQDVATEAFF.

The J gene is TRBJ2-1, the V gene TRBV7-9, with TRBD1 identical over 9 bases. The germline V gene has CDR1 SEHNR and CDR2 FQNEAQ (reference sequence). The CDR3 length is 15 residues. The V and J ends lost 3 bases and 4 bases, in that order; junction bases with no gene match: 4. The CDR3 region has the DNA TGTGCCAGCAGCTTCAGACAGGGGGAGTACAATGAGCAGTTCTTC. Translating it yields CASSFRQGEYNEQFF.

The chain is built from TRBV18 and TRBJ2-7, with D maybe TRBD2 (6 bases). Trimming removed 3 bases from V and 7 bases from J, with 19 bases in between. The germline V gene has CDR1 KGHSH and CDR2 LQKENI. The CDR3 spans 15 residues. This chain's CDR3 is CASSPGGRSQGEQYF. CDR3 bases: TGTGCCAGCTCACCTGGGGGGAGATCTCAGGGTGAGCAGTACTTC.

The chain has TRBV11-2 and TRBJ2-1; TRBD2 matches at 8 bases. This CDR3 has 15 amino acids. Germline assignment: CDR1 SGHAT and CDR2 FQNNGV. The ends lost 2 bases at V and 7 bases at J; junction bases unmatched: 7. The CDR3 DNA sequence: TGTGCCAGCAGCTTAAGGACTAGCAAGGGGAATGAGCAGTTCTTC. Translation: CASSLRTSKGNEQFF.

This clone turned up a few times. This sequence joins TRBV4-1 and TRBJ2-7, with TRBD2 matching over 11 bases. The ends lost 6 bases at V and 1 base at J; junction bases unmatched: 5. Per the germline V gene, CDR1 is MGHRA and CDR2 is YSYEKL. This CDR3 comprises 15 residues. For the CDR3, the DNA is TGCGCCAGCAGGCATCTAGCGGGAGGATCCTACGAGCAGTACTTC. Protein product: CASRHLAGGSYEQYF.

As DNA, the CDR3 is TGTGCCAGCAGCCCCCAAGTTCCCGGGACAGGACATTCCTACGAGCAGTACTTC. Translation gives CASSPQVPGTGHSYEQYF. The genes are TRBV21-1 and TRBJ2-7; no check of the table's D call, TRBD1, against the DNA was made. TRBV21-1 represents a pseudogene. This CDR3 is 18 amino acids long.

The rearrangement joins TRBV11-2 to TRBJ2-3; D unresolved. The CDR3 is 14 amino acids. With 5 bases removed from V and 3 bases from J, the gap between germline ends came to 12 bases. The germline V gene has CDR1 SGHAT and CDR2 FQNNGV. Written as DNA, the CDR3 is TGTGCCAGCAGCCCAGCCGGCGGAACAGATACGCAGTATTTT. Its protein is CASSPAGGTDTQYF. The full variable domain, with the rest looked up from reference TRBV11-2 and TRBJ2-3, is EAGVAQSPRYKIIEKRQSVAFWCNPISGHATLYWYQQILGQGPKLLIQFQNNGVVDDSQLPKDRFSAERLKGVDSTLKIQPAKLEDSAVYLCASSPAGGTDTQYFGPGTRLTVL.

This rearrangement joins TRBV9 to TRBJ2-3, with a weak D call TRBD2 (6 bases). CDR3 length equals 15 residues. The V gene's germline CDR1 is SGDLS and CDR2 YYNGEE. The ends were cut back, 0 bases at V and 2 bases at J, with 10 bases in the middle. The CDR3 is CASSVATGDTDTQYF. The CDR3 DNA reads TGTGCCAGCAGCGTAGCTACGGGGGACACAGATACGCAGTATTTT.

This clone was counted between two and nine times. This chain's CDR3 is CASSIPMPLTSAQHF. CDR3 bases: TGTGCCAGTAGTATCCCCATGCCACTGACTTCAGCCCAGCATTTT. The rearrangement joins TRBV19 to TRBJ1-5; D not resolved. The CDR3 extends over 15 amino acids. Trimming cost V 3 bases and J 11 bases, with 20 bases left between them. Germline loops: CDR1 LNHDA, CDR2 SQIVND (reference sequence).

A few counts support this clone. V usage is TRBV3-1 (or the pseudogene TRBV3-2) and J usage is TRBJ2-3; D call uncertain. The CDR3 consists of 14 residues. The V gene's germline CDR1 is LGHDT and CDR2 YNNKEL (reference sequence). Trimming left V 1 base short and J 3 bases short, with 8 bases between. Here the CDR3 DNA reads TGTGCCAGCAGCCAAGGGAGCTTTACAGATACGCAGTATTTT. Its translation: CASSQGSFTDTQYF.

This chain connects TRBV6-5 to TRBJ2-2, with TRBD2 matching 10 bases. Germline V gene data show CDR1 as MNHEY and CDR2 as SVGAGI. The junction had 4 bases not matched to a gene; V was cut back by 0 bases and J by 6 bases. The CDR3 runs 16 residues. The CDR3: CASSYSVTSGSGELFF. The CDR3, as DNA: TGTGCCAGCAGTTACTCCGTGACTAGCGGGTCCGGGGAGCTGTTTTTT.

The chain employs TRBV5-8 and TRBJ2-5; 11 bases fit TRBD1. This CDR3 has 16 amino acids. Germline CDR1 is SGHTS and CDR2 is YDEGEE. The J segment lost 4 bases and the V segment lost 4 bases, leaving 9 bases of the junction unmatched. CDR3 bases: TGTGCCAGCAGCGGGTGGACAGGGGGCTTTGGAGAGACCCAGTACTTC. The encoded protein is CASSGWTGGFGETQYF.

This clone was detected only once. The V and J genes are TRBV10-1 and TRBJ2-1, with TRBD2 matching 9 bases. The germline CDR1 and CDR2 sequences are WNHNN and SYGVQD (reference sequence). The CDR3 is made up of 18 amino acids. The ends lost 2 bases at V and 4 bases at J; junction bases unmatched: 12. The CDR3 nucleotides read TGCGCCAGCAGTGAGAGTATCATGGCGGGAGGGCCGTACAATGAGCAGTTCTTC. Translating gives CASSESIMAGGPYNEQFF.

The rearrangement links TRBV23-1 to TRBJ2-3; 10 nucleotides align to TRBD1. TRBV23-1 is labeled an ORF, and its function is uncertain. V lost 10 bases and J lost 3; bases outside the gene matches: 7. CDR3 length equals 14 residues. In DNA form, the CDR3 reads TGCGCCACGGCCGGGACAGGGGTTACAGATACGCAGTATTTT. It specifies CATAGTGVTDTQYF.

The gene calls are TRBV29-1 and TRBJ1-5, with a weak D call TRBD1 (5 bases). Germline V gives CDR1 SQVTM, CDR2 ANQGSEA. With 5 bases removed from V and 0 bases from J, the gap between germline ends came to 8 bases. The length of the CDR3 is 13 residues. The CDR3 DNA reads as TGCAGCGTTTCGACAGATAGCAATCAGCCCCAGCATTTT. It specifies CSVSTDSNQPQHF.

This sequence joins TRBV5-6 and TRBJ2-7, with 11 nucleotides matching TRBD1. There are 17 residues in the CDR3. V lost 0 bases to trimming and J lost 4 bases; unmatched junction nucleotides: 9. The germline V gene encodes CDR1 SGHDT and CDR2 YYEEEE. CDR3 sequence (DNA): TGTGCCAGCAGCTTGGCCGGGACAGGGGGTAATCTTTACGAGCAGTACTTC. Its protein is CASSLAGTGGNLYEQYF.